The 17 T cell receptor beta chains below come from one sample, sequenced in a study of shared clonotypes between healthy human individuals. The method was immunoSEQ multiplex PCR; TCRdb's version includes in-frame clones alone and lacks a portion of them. Here the sample spans 2.5 million or so clones, over 85% being singletons. The specimen was naive CD4+ T cells sorted from blood. Subset reported: CD45RA+ positively selected. These receptors were obtained from a man between 18 and 35 years old in good health.

As to this clone: This sample includes further DNA sequences coding for the same CDR3. The chain uses TRBV29-1 and TRBJ1-5; a weak D match, TRBD1 (5 bases). Germline assignment: CDR1 SQVTM and CDR2 ANQGSEA. This CDR3 spans 12 amino acids. V was shortened by 5 bases and J by 0 bases, with 5 bases between the two germline ends. The CDR3: CSVQGSNQPQHF. For the CDR3, the DNA is TGCAGCGTTCAGGGTAGCAATCAGCCCCAGCATTTT.

V and J are TRBV27 and TRBJ2-1; D is unresolved. The CDR3 has 13 amino acids. V was pared by 2 bases and J by 2 bases, with 4 bases between. Germline loops: CDR1 MNHEY, CDR2 SMNVEV (reference sequence). The CDR3 loop reads CASSLKPYNEQFF. In DNA, the CDR3 is TGTGCCAGCAGTTTAAAACCCTACAATGAGCAGTTCTTC.

The chain combines TRBV7-2 with TRBJ1-5; no reliable D call. Germline CDR1 is SGHTA and CDR2 is FQGNSA. V was trimmed by 5 bases and J by 4 bases, leaving 9 bases between them. This CDR3 is built from 13 residues. The CDR3 region is CASSAAGNQPQHF. The CDR3 nucleotides read TGTGCCAGCAGCGCCGCGGGTAATCAGCCCCAGCATTTT.

The chain couples TRBV11-2 to TRBJ2-1, with TRBD2 identical over 14 bases. J gave up 10 bases and V 4 bases, and 9 bases lay outside the gene matches. Per germline, CDR1 SGHAT and CDR2 FQNNGV. The CDR3 has 16 amino acids. The CDR3 DNA sequence: TGTGCCAGCAGCTGGGGGACTAGCGGGAGATCAGAAGAGCAGTTCTTC. It codes for CASSWGTSGRSEEQFF.

The V gene is TRBV4-1, the J gene TRBJ2-3; TRBD2 is a possible D gene (6 bases). The CDR3 is 15 amino acids. V lost 4 bases and J lost 2, with 13 bases in between. CDR1 and CDR2 (germline): MGHRA, YSYEKL. The CDR3 protein is CASSLSGPYTDTQYF. CDR3 nucleotides: TGCGCCAGCAGCCTCAGCGGGCCCTACACAGATACGCAGTATTTT.

CDR3 amino acids: CASSQTGGAPDTQYF. The CDR3 DNA reads TGTGCCAGCAGTCAAACAGGGGGCGCCCCCGATACGCAGTATTTT. This sequence joins TRBV28 and TRBJ2-3; 9 bases map to TRBD1. The junction had 9 bases not matched to a gene; V was cut back by 5 bases and J by 6 bases. The CDR3 spans 15 residues. Germline V gene lookup returns CDR1 MDHEN and CDR2 SYDVKM.

The CDR3 reads CAISPGEGPYEQYF. The CDR3 coding sequence is TGTGCCATCAGCCCGGGAGAAGGGCCTTACGAGCAGTACTTC. The rearrangement links TRBV10-3 to TRBJ2-7, with a possible D match to TRBD2 (6 bases). This CDR3 has 14 amino acids. V lost 6 bases and J lost 4, with 16 bases in between. CDR1 ENHRY and CDR2 SYGVKD come from the germline V gene.

This clone was counted only a few times. The V call is TRBV19, the J call TRBJ2-7; 7 bases map to TRBD1. Per germline, CDR1 LNHDA and CDR2 SQIVND (reference sequence). The CDR3 length is 15 residues. The J segment lost 0 bases and the V segment lost 8 bases, leaving 10 bases of the junction unmatched. The CDR3 DNA is TGTGCCAGTGCCGAGACAGGGAAACTCTCCTACGAGCAGTACTTC. This encodes CASAETGKLSYEQYF.

J is TRBJ1-5 and V is TRBV12-5, with no clear D. Germline CDR1 reads LGHNT; CDR2 reads FRNRAP. V was clipped by 5 bases and J by 1 base, with 6 bases between them. The CDR3 extends over 13 amino acids. CDR3 amino acids: CASGADSNQPQHF. The CDR3 coding sequence is TGTGCTAGTGGTGCGGACAGCAATCAGCCCCAGCATTTT.

The rearrangement uses TRBV19 and TRBJ2-1; TRBD1 matches at 9 bases. The J segment lost 8 bases and the V segment lost 5 bases, leaving 10 bases of the junction unmatched. The CDR3 contains 15 residues. CDR1 LNHDA and CDR2 SQIVND come from the germline V gene (reference sequence). For the CDR3, the DNA is TGTGCCAGTAGTTCCGGACAGGGGTTAAGCGATGAGCAGTTCTTC. It encodes CASSSGQGLSDEQFF.

This clone was seen a few times. The rearrangement joins TRBV6-5 to TRBJ1-6, with D possibly TRBD1 on 5 matching bases. This CDR3 is 15 amino acids long. From germline, CDR1 is MNHEY and CDR2 SVGAGI. Deletions cut 6 bases from V and 8 bases from J, with 17 bases between. The CDR3 coding sequence is TGTGCCAGCAGCCTCTCGGCAGGGCTGGATTCACCCCTCCACTTT. Translation gives CASSLSAGLDSPLHF.

The J gene is TRBJ2-2, the V gene TRBV10-3; D unresolved. Trimming cost V 0 bases and J 0 bases, with 5 bases left between them. Per germline, CDR1 ENHRY and CDR2 SYGVKD. CDR3 length: 15 amino acids. The CDR3 region is CAISESRSNTGELFF. The CDR3 coding sequence is TGTGCCATCAGTGAGTCTCGGTCGAACACCGGGGAGCTGTTTTTT.

The genes are TRBV2 and TRBJ1-6, with D perhaps TRBD1 (5 bases). The V end lost 10 bases, the J end lost 8 bases, and 18 bases lay between the germline ends. The CDR3 totals 14 residues. Per the germline V gene, CDR1 is SNHLY and CDR2 is FYNNEI. Here the CDR3 DNA reads TGTGCCACCAAGGGGCAGGGAGGGCATTCACCCCTCCACTTT. This translates into CATKGQGGHSPLHF.

The gene calls are TRBV6-6 and TRBJ2-1; D unclear. The V gene's germline CDR1 is MNHNY and CDR2 SVGAGI (reference sequence). The CDR3 extends over 11 amino acids. The V end was cut by 4 bases, the J end by 9 bases, with 7 bases between. CDR3: CASSFVSEQFF. The CDR3 region has the DNA TGTGCCAGCAGTTTCGTGAGTGAGCAGTTCTTC.

This sequence joins TRBV11-3 and TRBJ2-3, with a tentative D call TRBD2 (6 bases). V lost 5 bases, J lost 10 bases, and 19 bases lay in between. Per germline, CDR1 SGHNT and CDR2 YENEEA. The length of the CDR3 is 14 residues. The CDR3 DNA reads as TGTGCCAGCAGCCCGCGACTAGACTTCATGGCGCAGTATTTT. Its translation is CASSPRLDFMAQYF.

The chain joins TRBV7-2 to TRBJ2-3; D is unclear. Germline V gene lookup returns CDR1 SGHTA and CDR2 FQGNSA. The CDR3 has 13 residues. V lost 5 bases and J lost 2, with 8 bases in between. Here the CDR3 reads CASSPRPTDTQYF. Here the CDR3 DNA reads TGTGCCAGCAGCCCCCGACCCACAGATACGCAGTATTTT.

This clone has a single count. The rearrangement joins TRBV6-6 to TRBJ1-2; D uncertain. Germline lookup yields CDR1 MNHNY and CDR2 SVGAGI (reference sequence). The CDR3 runs 15 residues. The V gene lost 7 bases and the J gene lost 1 base, with 16 bases spanning the gap. The CDR3 protein is CASNYGRTLNYGYTF. Written as DNA, the CDR3 is TGTGCCAGCAACTATGGCAGAACTCTTAACTATGGCTACACCTTC.